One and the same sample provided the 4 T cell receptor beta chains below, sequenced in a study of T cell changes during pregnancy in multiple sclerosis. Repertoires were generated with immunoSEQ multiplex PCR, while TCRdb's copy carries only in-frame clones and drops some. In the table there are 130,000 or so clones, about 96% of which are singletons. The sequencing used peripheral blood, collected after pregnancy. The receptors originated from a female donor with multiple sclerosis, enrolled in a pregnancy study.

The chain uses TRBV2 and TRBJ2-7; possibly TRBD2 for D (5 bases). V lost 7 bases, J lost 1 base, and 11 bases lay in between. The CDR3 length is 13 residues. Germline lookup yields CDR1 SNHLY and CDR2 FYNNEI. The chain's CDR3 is CASTSGTSYEQYF. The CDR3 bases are TGTGCCAGCACCAGCGGAACTTCCTACGAGCAGTACTTC.

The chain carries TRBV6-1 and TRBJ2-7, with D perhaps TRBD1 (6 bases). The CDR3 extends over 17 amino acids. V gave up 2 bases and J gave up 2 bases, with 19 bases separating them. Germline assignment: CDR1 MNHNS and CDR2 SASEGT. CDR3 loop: CASSEPSGGGLAYEQYF. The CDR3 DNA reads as TGTGCCAGCAGTGAACCTTCTGGGGGCGGGCTGGCCTACGAGCAGTACTTC.

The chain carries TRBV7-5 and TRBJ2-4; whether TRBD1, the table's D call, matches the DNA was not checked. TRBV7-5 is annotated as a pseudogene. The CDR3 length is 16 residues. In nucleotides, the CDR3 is TGTGCCAGAAGCATCGCCGCCGACAGTATCAAAAACATTCAGTACTTC. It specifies CARSIAADSIKNIQYF.

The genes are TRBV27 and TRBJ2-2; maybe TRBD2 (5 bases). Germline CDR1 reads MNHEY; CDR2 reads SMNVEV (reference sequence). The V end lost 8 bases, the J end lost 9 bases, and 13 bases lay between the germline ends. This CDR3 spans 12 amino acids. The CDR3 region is CASSRGSRELFF. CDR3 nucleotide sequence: TGTGCCAGCTCAAGAGGGTCGAGGGAGCTGTTTTTT.